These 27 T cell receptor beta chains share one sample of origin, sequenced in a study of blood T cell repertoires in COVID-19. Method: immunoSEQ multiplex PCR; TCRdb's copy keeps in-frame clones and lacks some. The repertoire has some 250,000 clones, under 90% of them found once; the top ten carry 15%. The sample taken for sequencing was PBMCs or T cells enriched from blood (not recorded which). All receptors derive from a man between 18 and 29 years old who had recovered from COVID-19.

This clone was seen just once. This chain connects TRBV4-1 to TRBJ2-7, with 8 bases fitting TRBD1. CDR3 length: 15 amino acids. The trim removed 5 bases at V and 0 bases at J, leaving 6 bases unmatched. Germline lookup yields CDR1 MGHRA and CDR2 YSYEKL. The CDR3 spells CASSSGQASSYEQYF. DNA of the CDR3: TGCGCCAGCAGCTCGGGACAGGCCTCCTCCTACGAGCAGTACTTC.

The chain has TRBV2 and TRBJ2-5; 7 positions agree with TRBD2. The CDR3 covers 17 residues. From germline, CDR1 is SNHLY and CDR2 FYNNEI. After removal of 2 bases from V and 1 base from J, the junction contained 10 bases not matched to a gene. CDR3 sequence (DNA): TGTGCCAGCAGTGAAAGATTGGCTAGCGGATTCCAAGAGACCCAGTACTTC. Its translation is CASSERLASGFQETQYF.

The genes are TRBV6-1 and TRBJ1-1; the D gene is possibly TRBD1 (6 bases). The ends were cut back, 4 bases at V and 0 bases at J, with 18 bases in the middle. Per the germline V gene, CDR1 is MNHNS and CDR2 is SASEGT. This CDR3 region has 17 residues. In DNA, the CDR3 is TGTGCCAGCAGTGGTCAAGAAGGGGGGGTGATGAACACTGAAGCTTTCTTT. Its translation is CASSGQEGGVMNTEAFF.

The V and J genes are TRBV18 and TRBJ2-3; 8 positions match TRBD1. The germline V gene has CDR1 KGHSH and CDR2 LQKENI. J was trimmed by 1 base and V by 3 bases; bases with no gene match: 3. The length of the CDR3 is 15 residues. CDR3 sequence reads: CASSPMTGGTDTQYF. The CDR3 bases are TGTGCCAGCTCACCCATGACAGGGGGCACAGATACGCAGTATTTT.

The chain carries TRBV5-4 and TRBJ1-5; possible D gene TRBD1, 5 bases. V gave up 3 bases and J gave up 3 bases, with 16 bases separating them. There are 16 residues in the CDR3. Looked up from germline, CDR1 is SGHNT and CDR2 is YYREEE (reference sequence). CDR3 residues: CASSWGGGSPNQPQHF. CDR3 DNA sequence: TGTGCCAGCAGCTGGGGGGGAGGCAGTCCCAATCAGCCCCAGCATTTT.

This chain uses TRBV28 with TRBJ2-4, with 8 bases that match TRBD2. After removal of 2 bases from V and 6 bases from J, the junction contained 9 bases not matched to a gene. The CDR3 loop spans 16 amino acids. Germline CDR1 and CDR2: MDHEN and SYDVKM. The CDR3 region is CASSLPPGGAGNIQYF. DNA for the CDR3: TGTGCCAGCAGTTTACCTCCGGGAGGGGCGGGAAACATTCAGTACTTC.

CDR3 nucleotides: TGTGCCAGCAGCCCGACAGTGGGGGCAAATCAGCCCCAGCATTTT. It encodes CASSPTVGANQPQHF. The genes are TRBV7-9 and TRBJ1-5, with D perhaps matching TRBD1 (6 bases). The CDR3 is 15 residues long. Deletions cut 5 bases from V and 4 bases from J, with 15 bases between. Germline lookup yields CDR1 SEHNR and CDR2 FQNEAQ (reference sequence).

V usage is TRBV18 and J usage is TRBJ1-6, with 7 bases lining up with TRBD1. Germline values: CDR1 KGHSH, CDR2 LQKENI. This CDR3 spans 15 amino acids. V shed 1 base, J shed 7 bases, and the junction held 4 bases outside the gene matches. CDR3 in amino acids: CASSPLGQTNSPLHF. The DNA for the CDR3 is TGTGCCAGCTCACCACTGGGACAGACAAATTCACCCCTCCACTTT.

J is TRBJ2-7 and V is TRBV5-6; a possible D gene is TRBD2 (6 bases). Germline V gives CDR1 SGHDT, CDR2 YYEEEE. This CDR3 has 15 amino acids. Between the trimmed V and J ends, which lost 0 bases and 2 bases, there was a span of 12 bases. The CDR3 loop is CASSLGRGRAYEQYF. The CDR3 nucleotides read TGTGCCAGCAGCTTGGGGCGGGGCCGGGCCTACGAGCAGTACTTC.

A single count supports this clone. CDR3 protein: CASSAGPSGSIDTQYF. DNA of the CDR3: TGTGCCAGCAGCGCGGGCCCAAGCGGGAGTATAGATACGCAGTATTTT. The V and J genes are TRBV9 and TRBJ2-3, with 8 positions matching TRBD2. CDR3 length equals 16 residues. Per germline, CDR1 SGDLS and CDR2 YYNGEE. Trimming at V came to 3 bases and at J to 5 bases, leaving 11 bases not matched to a gene.

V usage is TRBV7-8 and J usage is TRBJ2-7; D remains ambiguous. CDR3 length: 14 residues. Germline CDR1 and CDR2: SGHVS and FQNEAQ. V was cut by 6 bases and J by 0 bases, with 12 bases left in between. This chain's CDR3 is CASSQGGTSYEQYF. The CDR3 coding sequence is TGTGCCAGCAGTCAAGGCGGCACCTCCTACGAGCAGTACTTC.

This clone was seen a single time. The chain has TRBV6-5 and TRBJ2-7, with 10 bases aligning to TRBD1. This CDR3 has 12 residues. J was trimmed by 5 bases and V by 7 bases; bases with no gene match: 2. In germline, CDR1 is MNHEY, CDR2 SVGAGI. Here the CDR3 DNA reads TGTGCCAGCAAAGACAGGGGGCACGAGCAGTACTTC. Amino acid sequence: CASKDRGHEQYF.

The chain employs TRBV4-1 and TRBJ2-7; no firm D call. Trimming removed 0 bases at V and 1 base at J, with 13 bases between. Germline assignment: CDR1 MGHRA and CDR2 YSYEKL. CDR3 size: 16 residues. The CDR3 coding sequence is TGCGCCAGCAGCCAAGATCCCACGTGGGCGTCCTACGAGCAGTACTTC. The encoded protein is CASSQDPTWASYEQYF.

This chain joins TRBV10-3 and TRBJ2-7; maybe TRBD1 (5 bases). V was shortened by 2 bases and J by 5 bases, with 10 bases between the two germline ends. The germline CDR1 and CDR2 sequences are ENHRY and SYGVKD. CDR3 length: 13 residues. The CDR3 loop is CAISERQLDEQYF. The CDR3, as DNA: TGTGCCATCAGTGAGCGACAGCTCGACGAGCAGTACTTC.

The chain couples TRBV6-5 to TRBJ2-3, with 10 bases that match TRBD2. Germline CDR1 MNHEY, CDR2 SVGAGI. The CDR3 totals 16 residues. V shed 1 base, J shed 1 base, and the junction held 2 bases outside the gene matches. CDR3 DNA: TGTGCCAGCAGTTACTATCTAGCGGGGGGCACAGATACGCAGTATTTT. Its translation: CASSYYLAGGTDTQYF.

The CDR3 sequence is CASSRDRSTEAFF. The CDR3 nucleotides are TGTGCCAGCTCAAGAGACAGAAGCACTGAAGCTTTCTTT. The genes are TRBV18 and TRBJ1-1, with TRBD1 as a possible D gene (5 bases). This CDR3 has 13 residues. Trimming shortened V by 5 bases and J by 4 bases, and 11 bases separated the two germline ends. Germline V lookup: CDR1 KGHSH, CDR2 LQKENI.

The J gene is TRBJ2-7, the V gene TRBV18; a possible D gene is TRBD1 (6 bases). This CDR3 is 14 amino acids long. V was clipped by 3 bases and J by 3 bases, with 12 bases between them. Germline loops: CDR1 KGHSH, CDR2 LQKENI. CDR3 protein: CASSPRGQSYEQYF. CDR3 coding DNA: TGTGCCAGCTCACCCAGAGGACAGAGCTACGAGCAGTACTTC.

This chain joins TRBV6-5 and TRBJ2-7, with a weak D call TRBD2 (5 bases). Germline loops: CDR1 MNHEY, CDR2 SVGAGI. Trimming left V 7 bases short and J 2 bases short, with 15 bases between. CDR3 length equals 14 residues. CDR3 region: CASIRQGGPYEQYF. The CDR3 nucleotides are TGTGCCAGCATTCGACAAGGAGGTCCCTACGAGCAGTACTTC.

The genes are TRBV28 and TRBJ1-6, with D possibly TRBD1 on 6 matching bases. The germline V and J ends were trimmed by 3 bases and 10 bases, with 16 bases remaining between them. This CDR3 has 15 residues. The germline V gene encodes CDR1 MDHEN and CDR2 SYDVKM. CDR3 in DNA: TGTGCCAGCAGTTTGGTCGGCAGGGGTCGATCACCCCTCCACTTT. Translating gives CASSLVGRGRSPLHF.

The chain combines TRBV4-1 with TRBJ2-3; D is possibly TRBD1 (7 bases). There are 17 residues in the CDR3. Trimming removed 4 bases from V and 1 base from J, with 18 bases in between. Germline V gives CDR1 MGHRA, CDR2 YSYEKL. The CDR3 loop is CASSLSSRGARTDTQYF. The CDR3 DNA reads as TGCGCCAGCAGCCTAAGTAGCAGGGGGGCCCGCACAGATACGCAGTATTTT.

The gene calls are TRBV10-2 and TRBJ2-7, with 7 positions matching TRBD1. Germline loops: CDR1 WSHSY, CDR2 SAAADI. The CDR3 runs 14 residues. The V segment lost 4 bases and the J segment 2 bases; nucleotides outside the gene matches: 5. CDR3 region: CASSVTGATYEQYF. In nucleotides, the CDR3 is TGCGCCAGCAGTGTTACAGGGGCCACCTACGAGCAGTACTTC.

CDR3 coding DNA: TGCGCCAGCAGCTTGGGACAGAATTACAATGAGCAGTTCTTC. This sequence encodes CASSLGQNYNEQFF. The chain employs TRBV5-1 and TRBJ2-1, with D possibly being TRBD1 (5 bases). V was shortened by 0 bases and J by 4 bases, with 8 bases between the two germline ends. Germline CDR1 and CDR2: SGHRS and YFSETQ. This CDR3 is built from 14 residues.

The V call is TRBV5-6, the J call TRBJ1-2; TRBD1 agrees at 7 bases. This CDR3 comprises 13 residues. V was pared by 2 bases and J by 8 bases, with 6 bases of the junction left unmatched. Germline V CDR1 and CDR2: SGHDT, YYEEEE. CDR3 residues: CASSFVRGIGYTF. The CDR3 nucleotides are TGTGCCAGCAGCTTCGTCAGGGGGATCGGCTACACCTTC.

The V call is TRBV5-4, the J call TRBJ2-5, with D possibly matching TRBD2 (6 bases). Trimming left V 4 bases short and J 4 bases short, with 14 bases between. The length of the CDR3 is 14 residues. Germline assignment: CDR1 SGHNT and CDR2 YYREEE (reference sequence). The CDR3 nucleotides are TGTGCCAGCAGCCCCGGTGGGGGAGGAGAGACCCAGTACTTC. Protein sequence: CASSPGGGGETQYF.

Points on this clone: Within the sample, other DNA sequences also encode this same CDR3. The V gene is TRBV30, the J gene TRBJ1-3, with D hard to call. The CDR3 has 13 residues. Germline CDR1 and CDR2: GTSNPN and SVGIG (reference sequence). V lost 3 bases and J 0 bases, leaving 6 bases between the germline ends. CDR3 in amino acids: CAWSRGSGNTIYF. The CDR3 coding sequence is TGTGCCTGGAGCCGGGGCTCTGGAAACACCATATATTTT.

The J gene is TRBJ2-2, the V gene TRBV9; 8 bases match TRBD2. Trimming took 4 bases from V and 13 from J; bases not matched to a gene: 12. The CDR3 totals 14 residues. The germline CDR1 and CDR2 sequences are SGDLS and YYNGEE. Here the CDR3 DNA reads TGTGCCAGCAGCCCAGCGGGGGACCCCCGGCCGCTGTTTTTT. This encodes CASSPAGDPRPLFF.

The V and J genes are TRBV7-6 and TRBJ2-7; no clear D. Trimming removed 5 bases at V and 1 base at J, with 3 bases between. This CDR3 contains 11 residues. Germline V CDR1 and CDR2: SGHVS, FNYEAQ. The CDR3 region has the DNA TGTGCCAGCAGCCCTTCCTACGAGCAGTACTTC. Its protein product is CASSPSYEQYF.